Below are 8 T cell receptor beta chains sequenced from a single sample in a study of blood T cell repertoires in COVID-19. Libraries were prepared by immunoSEQ multiplex PCR; TCRdb keeps only in-frame clonotypes and omits some of them. The sample carries roughly 100,000 clones, around 88% recorded once. Sequencing used peripheral blood. Every receptor here comes from a human donor in a cohort sampled during active COVID-19.

The V call is TRBV5-1, the J call TRBJ2-5, with 7 bases that match TRBD1. V lost 1 base and J lost 3; bases outside the gene matches: 3. The CDR3 runs 14 residues. CDR1 and CDR2 from the germline V gene are SGHRS and YFSETQ. The CDR3 sequence is CASSLRQGEETQYF. In nucleotides, the CDR3 is TGCGCCAGCAGCTTGCGTCAGGGGGAAGAGACCCAGTACTTC.

The chain joins TRBV5-1 to TRBJ2-3; 11 nucleotides line up with TRBD2. Germline V lookup: CDR1 SGHRS, CDR2 YFSETQ. V dropped 0 bases and J dropped 2; count of bases not matched to a gene: 8. The CDR3 extends over 18 amino acids. Written as DNA, the CDR3 is TGCGCCAGCAGCTTGGGTATGACTAGCGGGAACCCCACAGATACGCAGTATTTT. Amino acid sequence: CASSLGMTSGNPTDTQYF.

V and J are TRBV27 and TRBJ2-6; 13 nucleotides align to TRBD2. V was clipped by 1 base and J by 2 bases; unmatched bases: 2. CDR1 MNHEY and CDR2 SMNVEV come from the germline V gene (reference sequence). This CDR3 comprises 18 residues. The CDR3 here is CASSLYGTSGTGANVLTF. CDR3 DNA: TGTGCCAGCAGTTTATACGGGACTAGCGGGACTGGGGCCAACGTCCTGACTTTC. Variable domain in full (rest from reference TRBV27 and TRBJ2-6): EAQVTQNPRYLITVTGKKLTVTCSQNMNHEYMSWYRQDPGLGLRQIYYSMNVEVTDKGDVPEGYKVSRKEKRNFPLILESPSPNQTSLYFCASSLYGTSGTGANVLTFGAGSRLTVL.

The chain links TRBV4-3 to TRBJ2-7; a weak D match, TRBD2 (6 bases). V was cut by 2 bases and J by 2 bases, with 10 bases left in between. This CDR3 is 14 amino acids long. CDR1 LGHNA and CDR2 YSLEER come from the germline V gene. In DNA form, the CDR3 reads TGCGCCAGCAGCCAATGGCAGCGGGCCTACGAGCAGTACTTC. It codes for CASSQWQRAYEQYF.

This clone was recorded only once. The rearrangement links TRBV4-1 to TRBJ2-2; 11 bases are a match to TRBD1. Trimming removed 3 bases from V and 5 bases from J; junction bases left unmatched: 8. CDR1 and CDR2 from the germline V gene are MGHRA and YSYEKL. This CDR3 region has 17 residues. CDR3 residues: CASSQEAGTGGTGELFF. The CDR3 nucleotides read TGCGCCAGCAGCCAGGAAGCCGGGACAGGGGGAACCGGGGAGCTGTTTTTT.

The genes are TRBV5-1 and TRBJ2-1; 9 nucleotides match TRBD2. The trim removed 0 bases at V and 10 bases at J, leaving 11 bases unmatched. The CDR3 is 16 amino acids. Germline CDR1 is SGHRS and CDR2 is YFSETQ. The CDR3 here is CASSLGAGGDFAEQFF. CDR3 bases: TGCGCCAGCAGCTTGGGGGCGGGAGGGGATTTTGCAGAGCAGTTCTTC. The whole variable domain, filled in from reference TRBV5-1 and TRBJ2-1, reads KAGVTQTPRYLIKTRGQQVTLSCSPISGHRSVSWYQQTPGQGLQFLFEYFSETQRNKGNFPGRFSGRQFSNSRSEMNVSTLELGDSALYLCASSLGAGGDFAEQFFGPGTRLTVL.

The count of this clone is one. The chain employs TRBV18 and TRBJ1-4; a possible D gene is TRBD1 (5 bases). The CDR3 has 17 residues. V was trimmed by 1 base and J by 8 bases, leaving 20 bases between them. The V gene's germline CDR1 is KGHSH and CDR2 LQKENI. CDR3 DNA sequence: TGTGCCAGCTCACCACTGGACATCTCCGGGGGAGGCGAAAAACTGTTTTTT. This codes for CASSPLDISGGGEKLFF.

The chain joins TRBV5-5 to TRBJ2-1; possibly TRBD2 for D (6 bases). The CDR3 sequence is 15 residues long. V was trimmed by 4 bases and J by 9 bases, leaving 20 bases between them. Per germline, CDR1 SGHKS and CDR2 YYEKEE (reference sequence). CDR3: CASSASAAGRSEQFF. CDR3 in DNA: TGTGCCAGCAGCGCGTCCGCGGCGGGGAGATCTGAGCAGTTCTTC.